The T cell receptor (beta chain) described here comes from a study of cytomegalovirus exposure and HLA in healthy donors. Findings and caveats of the study: In vitro, a few CMV-associated chains proved specific for CMV antigens.

Germline CDR1 LNHDA, CDR2 SQIVND (reference sequence). V was pared by 6 bases and J by 2 bases, with 5 bases between. This CDR3 has 12 amino acids. TCRdb's table, derived via immunoSEQ multiplex PCR, lists solely in-frame clones and lacks some. The top ten clones hold over 3% of a sample with more than 55,000 clones, about nine tenths of them seen once. This clone was detected once. What it binds is not known. Other DNA sequences from this sample encode an identical CDR3 as well. The sample comprised PBMCs. This sequence originates from a man between 18 and 29 years old in good health and CMV-seronegative. The chain carries TRBV19 and TRBJ1-5, with D tentatively TRBD1 (5 bases). The DNA for the CDR3 is TGTGCCAGTAGACAGGGCAATCAGCCCCAGCATTTT. The encoded protein is CASRQGNQPQHF.